The rows below give T cell receptor beta chains drawn from one sample of a study of glioma-infiltrating T cells. MiXCR was run by TCRdb on the multiplex PCR reads, yielding one entry per CDR3 protein. The sample records tens of thousands of distinct CDR3 sequences, 23% being singletons. The sample consisted of glioma tissue, nonneoplastic brain tissue, or PBMCs (not recorded which). The receptors originated from a human donor with low-grade glioma or glioblastoma, undergoing nonglioma brain surgery, or in good health (not recorded which). The CDR3 runs from the conserved cysteine through the conserved F or W. D genes are given only for firm matches. Clone size is given for some rows only: seen once, a few or many times, or a class if the clone is expanded.

d_gene,abundance,j_gene,v_gene,CDR3nt,CDR3aa
-,few,TRBJ2-7,TRBV2,TGTGCCAGCAGTAACAGACAGGGAGGGTATGAGCAGTACTTC,CASSNRQGGYEQYF
-,many,TRBJ1-1,TRBV10-3,TGTGCCATCAGTGAGTCATGGCGGAATCCTGAAGCTTTCTTT,CAISESWRNPEAFF
-,-,TRBJ1-3,TRBV11-2,TGTGCCAGCAGCGCCACCGTTGGCAACACCATATATTTT,CASSATVGNTIYF
-,-,TRBJ1-5,TRBV12-3/TRBV12-4,TGTGCCAGCAGCTATAACAGGGCGCCCTCTCAGCCCCAGCACTTT,CASSYNRAPSQPQHF
-,-,TRBJ2-3,TRBV18,TGTGCCAGCTCAGGCAGCACAGATACGCGGTATTTT,CASSGSTDTRYF
-,-,TRBJ1-2,TRBV20-1,TGCAGTGCTCAACAAGAGTATAACTACACCTTC,CSAQQEYNYTF
-,few,TRBJ2-7,TRBV11-2,TGTGCCAGCAGCTCGGCCCATTACGAGCAGTACTTC,CASSSAHYEQYF
-,many,TRBJ2-5,TRBV20-1,TGCAGTGCTCTCAGGGACTCGGAGACCCAGTACTTC,CSALRDSETQYF
-,many,TRBJ1-2,TRBV15,TGTGCCACCAGCAGAGATCCGGGGGGGGAAGGCTACACCTTC,CATSRDPGGEGYTF
-,-,TRBJ2-3,TRBV3-1,TGTGCCAGCAGCCAAGATGTCCATGGCGGGGTCACAGATACGCAGTATTTT,CASSQDVHGGVTDTQYF
-,many,TRBJ1-2,TRBV12-3/TRBV12-4,TGTGCCAGCAGTTTAGACAGTCCTAACTATGGCTACACCTTC,CASSLDSPNYGYTF
-,many,TRBJ1-1,TRBV6-6,TGTGCCAGCAGTTACTCGAATCGGGGTAGAGCTTTCTTT,CASSYSNRGRAFF
TRBD1,many,TRBJ1-3,TRBV20-1,TGCAGTGCTACGGACAGGGGTCATGGAAACACCATATATTTT,CSATDRGHGNTIYF
TRBD2,many,TRBJ2-7,TRBV3-1,TGTGCCAGCAGCACATACTACGGGACTACCTACGAGCAGTACTTC,CASSTYYGTTYEQYF
TRBD1,few,TRBJ1-2,TRBV5-1,TGCGCCAGCAGCTCGGGACAGGGCAAAATAGGCGGCTACACCTTC,CASSSGQGKIGGYTF
TRBD1,many,TRBJ2-3,TRBV6-1,TGTGCCAGCAGCGGACAGGGGGCTGGGGTCACAGATACGCAGTATTTT,CASSGQGAGVTDTQYF
TRBD1,-,TRBJ1-2,TRBV20-1,TGCAGTGCTCAAGGACAGGGGGGATATGGCTACACCTTC,CSAQGQGGYGYTF
-,many,TRBJ1-2,TRBV27,TGTGCCAGCAGTGTGAGGACAGTCACTGCGATGGGGATGGGGGGCTACACCTTC,CASSVRTVTAMGMGGYTF
-,medium-sized,TRBJ2-6,TRBV20-1,TGCAGTGGACAGTCTGGGGCCAACGTCCTGACTTTC,CSGQSGANVLTF
TRBD1,few,TRBJ1-5,TRBV7-9,TGTGCCAGCAGCTTATTCGGGACAGGGGAAGGTCAGCCCCAGCATTTT,CASSLFGTGEGQPQHF
-,medium-sized,TRBJ1-5,TRBV27,TGTGCCAGCAGTTCTCATGGGGTGACAAGCAATCAGCCCCAGCATTTT,CASSSHGVTSNQPQHF
-,-,TRBJ1-3,TRBV7-6,TGTGCTTGGGGTAGCCCTGGAAACACCATATATTTT,CAWGSPGNTIYF
-,many,TRBJ2-7,TRBV4-1,TGCGCCAGCAGCCAAGATGGCGGCAGCTACTACGAGCAGTACTTC,CASSQDGGSYYEQYF
-,-,TRBJ1-5,TRBV6-6,TGTGCCAGCGGTTACTCGCGGCAGCTTAATCAGCCCCAGAATTTT,CASGYSRQLNQPQNF
TRBD1,-,TRBJ2-3,TRBV15,TGTGCCAACAGTAGGGACAGCCGCACGGATACGCAGTATTTT,CANSRDSRTDTQYF
-,many,TRBJ2-2,TRBV7-9,TGTGCCAGCAGCACACAGGGTATCGGGGAGCTGTTTTTT,CASSTQGIGELFF
TRBD1,few,TRBJ2-3,TRBV29-1,TGCAGCGCTGGCAGCACAGGGGGCACAGATACGCAGTATTTT,CSAGSTGGTDTQYF
-,few,TRBJ1-1,TRBV7-9,TGTGCCAGCAGCTTAAACGGAGGGGAAGCTTTCTTT,CASSLNGGEAFF
-,many,TRBJ1-2,TRBV12-3/TRBV12-4,TGTGCCAGCAGCCTTAATTTCTATGGCTACACCTTC,CASSLNFYGYTF
-,many,TRBJ1-5,TRBV12-3/TRBV12-4,TGTGCCAGCAGTTTAGGATCTTATAGCAATCAGCCCCAGCATTTT,CASSLGSYSNQPQHF
-,many,TRBJ2-7,TRBV4-1,TGCGCCAGCAGCCAAGATGAGTACGAGCAGTACTTC,CASSQDEYEQYF
-,-,TRBJ2-4,TRBV2,TGTGCCAGCAGCAAACTAGGTGCGGGGCCGGGAAACATTCAGTACTTC,CASSKLGAGPGNIQYF
TRBD1,many,TRBJ1-5,TRBV6-1,TGTGCCAGCAAACTCGGGACAGCGGCTAATCAGCCCCAGCATTTT,CASKLGTAANQPQHF
-,-,TRBJ2-1,TRBV5-1,TGCGCCAGCAGCCGGGGCCAGCCAACGGGGCAGTTCTTC,CASSRGQPTGQFF
-,-,TRBJ1-2,TRBV12-3/TRBV12-4,TGTGCCATCTTGTCGACCGTGAACTATGGCTACACCTTC,CAILSTVNYGYTF
-,-,TRBJ2-6,TRBV20-1,TGCAGTGCTAGAGATAGGGGCTCTGGGGCCAACGTCCTGACTTTC,CSARDRGSGANVLTF
-,many,TRBJ2-7,TRBV5-4,TGTGCCAGCAGCTTCCGGGGAGAGCAGTACTTC,CASSFRGEQYF